This T cell receptor (beta chain) was captured by sequencing in a study of blood T cells in healthy people across ages. Study-level findings and limits: The lack of PBMC sorting stopped any conclusive naive versus antigen-experienced comparison.

This clonotype was seen only a few times. Its antigen is unknown. The authors ran a second PCR of about 7 to 11 cycles using a sample-barcoded 5' primer and a J-beta primer mix. TCRdb used MiXCR to reprocess the 5' RACE reads, holding one entry per CDR3 protein. Of approximately 1.5 million distinct CDR3 sequences in the sample, about 32% were seen once. The sequenced sample consisted of blood. The TCR originated in a woman in her 30s in good health.

The CDR3: CAISPVRGASEQYF. DNA of the CDR3: TGTGCCATCAGTCCCGTCCGGGGGGCAAGCGAGCAGTACTTC. The rearrangement links TRBV10-3 to TRBJ2-7, with a possible D match to TRBD2 (7 bases). Germline lookup yields CDR1 ENHRY and CDR2 SYGVKD. This CDR3 is 14 amino acids long. Trimming stripped 5 bases from V and 6 bases from J, with 17 bases between.